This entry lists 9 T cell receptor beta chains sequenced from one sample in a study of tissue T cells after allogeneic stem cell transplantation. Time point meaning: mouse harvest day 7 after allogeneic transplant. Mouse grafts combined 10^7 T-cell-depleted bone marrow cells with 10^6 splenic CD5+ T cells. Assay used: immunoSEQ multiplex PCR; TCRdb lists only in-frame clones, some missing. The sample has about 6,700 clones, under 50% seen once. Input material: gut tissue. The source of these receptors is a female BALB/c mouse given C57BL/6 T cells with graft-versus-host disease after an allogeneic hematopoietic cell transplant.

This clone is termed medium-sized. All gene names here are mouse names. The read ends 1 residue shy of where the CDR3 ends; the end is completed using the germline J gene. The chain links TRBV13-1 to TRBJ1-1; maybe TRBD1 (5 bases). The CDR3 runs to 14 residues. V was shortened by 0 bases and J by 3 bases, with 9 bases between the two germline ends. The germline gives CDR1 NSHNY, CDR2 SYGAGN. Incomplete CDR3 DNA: TGTGCCAGCAGTGATGCAGGGAGGCACACAGAAGTCTTC. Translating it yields CASSDAGRHTEVF. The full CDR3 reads CASSDAGRHTEVFF.

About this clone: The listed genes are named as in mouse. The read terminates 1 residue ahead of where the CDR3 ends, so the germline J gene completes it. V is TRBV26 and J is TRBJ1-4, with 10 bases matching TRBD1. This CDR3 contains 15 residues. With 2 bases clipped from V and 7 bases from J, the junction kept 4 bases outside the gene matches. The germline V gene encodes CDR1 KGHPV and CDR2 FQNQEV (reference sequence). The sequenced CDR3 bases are TGTGCCAGCAGTCTGCTGACAGGGGGCCTCGAAAGATTATTT. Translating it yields CASSLLTGGLERLF. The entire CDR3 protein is CASSLLTGGLERLFF.

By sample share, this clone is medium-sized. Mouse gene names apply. CDR3 sequence reads: CASSLATNTGQLYF. The sequenced part of the CDR3 DNA is TGTGCCAGCAGTCTGGCAACAAACACCGGGCAGCTCTAC. The chain couples TRBV26 to TRBJ2-2; no definite D call. Coverage ceases 1 residue before the CDR3 finishes, and the germline J gene fills in the end. Deletions cut 2 bases from V and 0 bases from J, with 4 bases between. Per germline, CDR1 KGHPV and CDR2 FQNQEV (reference sequence). This CDR3 has 14 residues. The whole variable domain, filled in from reference TRBV26 and TRBJ2-2, reads NSKVIQTPRYLVKGQGQKAKMRCIPEKGHPVVFWYQQNKNNEFKFLINFQNQEVLQQIDMTEKRFSAECPSNSPCSLEIQSSEAGDSALYLCASSLATNTGQLYFGEGSKLTVL.

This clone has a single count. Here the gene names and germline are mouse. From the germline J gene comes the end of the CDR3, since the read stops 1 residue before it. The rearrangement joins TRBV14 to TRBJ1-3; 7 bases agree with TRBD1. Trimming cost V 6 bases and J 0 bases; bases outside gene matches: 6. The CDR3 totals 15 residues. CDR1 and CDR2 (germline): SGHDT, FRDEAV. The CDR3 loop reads CASKTGMNSGNTLYF. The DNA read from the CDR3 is TGTGCCAGCAAGACAGGGATGAATTCTGGAAATACGCTCTAT.

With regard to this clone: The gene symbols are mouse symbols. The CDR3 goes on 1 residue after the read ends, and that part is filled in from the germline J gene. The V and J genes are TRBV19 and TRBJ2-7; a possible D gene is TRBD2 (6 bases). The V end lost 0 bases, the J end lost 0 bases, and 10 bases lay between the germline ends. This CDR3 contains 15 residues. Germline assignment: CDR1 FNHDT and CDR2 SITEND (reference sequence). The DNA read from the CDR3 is TGTGCCAGCAGTATAGGGACTGAGAGCTCCTATGAACAGTAC. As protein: CASSIGTESSYEQY. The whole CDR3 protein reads CASSIGTESSYEQYF.

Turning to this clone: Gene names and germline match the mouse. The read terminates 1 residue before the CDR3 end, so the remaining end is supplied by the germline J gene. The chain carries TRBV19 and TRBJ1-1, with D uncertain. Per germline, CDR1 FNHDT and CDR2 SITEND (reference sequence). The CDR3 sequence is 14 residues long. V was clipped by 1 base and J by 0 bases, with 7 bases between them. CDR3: CASSIRVANTEVFF. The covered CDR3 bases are TGTGCCAGCAGTATAAGGGTTGCAAACACAGAAGTCTTC.

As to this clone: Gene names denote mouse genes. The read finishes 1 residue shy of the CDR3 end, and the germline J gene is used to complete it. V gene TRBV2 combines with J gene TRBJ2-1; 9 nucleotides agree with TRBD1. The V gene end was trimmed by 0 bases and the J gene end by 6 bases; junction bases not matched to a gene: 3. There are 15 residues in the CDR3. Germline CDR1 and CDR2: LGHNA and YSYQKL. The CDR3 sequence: CASSQEGTGFAEQFF. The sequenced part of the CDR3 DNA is TGTGCCAGCAGCCAAGAAGGGACAGGGTTTGCTGAGCAGTTC.

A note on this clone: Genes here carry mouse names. This CDR3 is CSSSYRGVQDTQYF. The CDR3 DNA, read in part, is TGCTCCAGCTCCTACAGGGGTGTCCAAGACACCCAGTAC. The rearrangement links TRBV23 to TRBJ2-5; TRBD1 reflects the table's D call only, with no check against the DNA. Read data end 1 residue before the CDR3 end; the end is taken from the germline J gene. The CDR3 contains 14 residues. The germline V gene has CDR1 KGHTA and CDR2 FQNQQP.

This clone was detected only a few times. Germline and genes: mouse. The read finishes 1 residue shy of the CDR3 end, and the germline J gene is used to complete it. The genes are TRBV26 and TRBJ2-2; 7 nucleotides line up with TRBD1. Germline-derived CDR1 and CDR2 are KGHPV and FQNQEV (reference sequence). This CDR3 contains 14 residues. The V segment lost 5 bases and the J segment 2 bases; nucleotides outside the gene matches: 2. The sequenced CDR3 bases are TGTGCCAGCAGTAGGGGACAGAACACCGGGCAGCTCTAC. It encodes CASSRGQNTGQLY. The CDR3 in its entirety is CASSRGQNTGQLYF.